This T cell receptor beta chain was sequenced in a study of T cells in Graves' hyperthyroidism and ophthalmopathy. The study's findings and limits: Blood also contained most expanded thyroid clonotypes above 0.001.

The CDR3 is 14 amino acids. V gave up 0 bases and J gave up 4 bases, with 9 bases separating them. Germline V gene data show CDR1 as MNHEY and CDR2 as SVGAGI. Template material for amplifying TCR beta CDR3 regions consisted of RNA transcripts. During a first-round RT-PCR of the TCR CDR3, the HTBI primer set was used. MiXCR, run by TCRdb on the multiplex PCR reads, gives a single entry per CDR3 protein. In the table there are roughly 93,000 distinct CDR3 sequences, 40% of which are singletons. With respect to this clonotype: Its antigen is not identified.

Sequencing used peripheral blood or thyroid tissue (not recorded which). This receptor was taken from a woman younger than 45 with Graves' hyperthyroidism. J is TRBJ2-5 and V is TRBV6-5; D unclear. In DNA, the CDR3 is TGTGCCAGCAGTTACTCACGAGACGGAGAGACCCAGTACTTC. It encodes CASSYSRDGETQYF.